The 27 T cell receptor beta chains below all came from one sample that was sequenced in a study of shared clonotypes between healthy human individuals. Measured with immunoSEQ multiplex PCR; TCRdb has only the in-frame clones, and not every one. Of hundreds of thousands of clones listed, more than 70% were seen once; the top ten hold 1.5% to 2%. Sequences were obtained from memory CD4+ T cells sorted from blood. Subset specified: CD45RA-negative fraction. These receptor sequences come from a woman in her twenties or thirties in good health.

The chain combines TRBV28 with TRBJ2-1; D is perhaps TRBD2 (5 bases). Germline CDR1 MDHEN, CDR2 SYDVKM. The germline V and J ends were trimmed by 2 bases and 5 bases, with 13 bases remaining between them. The CDR3 extends over 15 amino acids. CDR3 loop: CASSLGGTHNNEQFF. Written as DNA, the CDR3 is TGTGCCAGCAGTTTAGGAGGCACCCATAACAATGAGCAGTTCTTC.

This clone was recorded at least ten times. This rearrangement joins TRBV25-1 to TRBJ1-2; D ambiguous. Germline lookup yields CDR1 MGHDK and CDR2 SYGVNS. This CDR3 is built from 14 residues. V was trimmed by 8 bases and J by 6 bases, leaving 19 bases between them. The CDR3 DNA is TGTGCCAGCTCAGCGTCCGGTCTTAGGGATGGCTACACCTTC. Its translation is CASSASGLRDGYTF.

This chain links TRBV4-1 with TRBJ1-1; TRBD1 matches at 7 bases. The V gene's germline CDR1 is MGHRA and CDR2 YSYEKL. The CDR3 is made up of 15 amino acids. The junction had 10 bases not matched to a gene; V was cut back by 4 bases and J by 5 bases. CDR3: CASSPREGAWTEAFF. CDR3 nucleotide sequence: TGCGCCAGCAGCCCCCGGGAGGGGGCCTGGACTGAAGCTTTCTTT.

This clone was counted between two and nine times. This chain connects TRBV5-4 to TRBJ2-3; 10 bases are a match to TRBD2. V was pared by 0 bases and J by 0 bases, with 10 bases of the junction left unmatched. The CDR3 runs to 19 residues. The germline CDR1 and CDR2 sequences are SGHNT and YYREEE (reference sequence). CDR3 in DNA: TGTGCCAGCAGCTTGGTCGGGCTAGCGGGAGCCCCTAGCACAGATACGCAGTATTTT. Translation gives CASSLVGLAGAPSTDTQYF.

The chain is built from TRBV28 and TRBJ1-4; unclear D gene. From germline, CDR1 is MDHEN and CDR2 SYDVKM. The V end was cut by 7 bases, the J end by 6 bases, with 12 bases between. This CDR3 is 13 amino acids long. The CDR3 region has the DNA TGTGCCAGCACGGCTTTCCCCTATGAAAAACTGTTTTTT. Its protein product is CASTAFPYEKLFF.

This clone has only a few counts. The rearrangement joins TRBV29-1 to TRBJ2-7; D perhaps matches TRBD1 (6 bases). The germline V and J ends were trimmed by 6 bases and 3 bases, with 15 bases remaining between them. The CDR3 is 13 residues long. Germline V gene lookup returns CDR1 SQVTM and CDR2 ANQGSEA. This CDR3 reads CSVGTRKGYEQYF. As DNA, the CDR3 is TGCAGCGTAGGGACAAGGAAGGGCTACGAGCAGTACTTC.

This clone was observed a handful of times. The chain joins TRBV10-3 to TRBJ2-1; unclear D gene. The CDR3 length is 14 residues. V was shortened by 8 bases and J by 0 bases, with 11 bases between the two germline ends. Per germline, CDR1 ENHRY and CDR2 SYGVKD. The CDR3 protein is CAISTASSYNEQFF. CDR3 sequence (DNA): TGTGCCATCTCGACGGCAAGCTCCTACAATGAGCAGTTCTTC.

A remark on this clone: Within the sample, other DNA sequences also encode this same CDR3. The rearrangement uses TRBV4-1 and TRBJ2-1; TRBD2 is a possible D gene (6 bases). Germline-derived CDR1 and CDR2 are MGHRA and YSYEKL. The CDR3 length is 17 residues. V lost 3 bases and J 0 bases, leaving 15 bases between the germline ends. CDR3: CASSQGLAASSYNEQFF. In DNA form, the CDR3 reads TGCGCCAGCAGCCAGGGATTAGCGGCTAGCTCCTACAATGAGCAGTTCTTC.

V and J are TRBV11-2 and TRBJ2-5; no firm D call. CDR1 SGHAT and CDR2 FQNNGV come from the germline V gene. The CDR3 consists of 15 residues. V was trimmed by 5 bases and J by 5 bases, leaving 18 bases between them. DNA for the CDR3: TGTGCCAGCAGCCCCTCCGGGCGAACTGGGGAGACCCAGTACTTC. Translated: CASSPSGRTGETQYF.

The genes are TRBV5-1 and TRBJ2-5, with D unclear. The CDR3 has 13 amino acids. The V gene's germline CDR1 is SGHRS and CDR2 YFSETQ. V was trimmed by 1 base and J by 5 bases, leaving 9 bases between them. CDR3 residues: CASSLNVVETQYF. CDR3 in DNA: TGCGCCAGCAGCTTGAATGTGGTCGAGACCCAGTACTTC.

The V call is TRBV28, the J call TRBJ1-5; D might be TRBD1 (5 bases). V was pared by 3 bases and J by 1 base, with 13 bases between. Germline assignment: CDR1 MDHEN and CDR2 SYDVKM. This CDR3 contains 16 residues. CDR3 DNA sequence: TGTGCCAGCAGTTTCCACCGGGGGGGGAGCAATCAGCCCCAGCATTTT. Residues: CASSFHRGGSNQPQHF.

This clone was seen only a few times. The chain combines TRBV9 with TRBJ2-3; 14 bases are a match to TRBD2. Germline CDR1 SGDLS, CDR2 YYNGEE. This CDR3 has 18 amino acids. The trim removed 2 bases at V and 3 bases at J, leaving 8 bases unmatched. In DNA, the CDR3 is TGTGCCAGCAGCGTGGAGATGGGACTAGCGGGAGCTACAGATACGCAGTATTTT. Translated: CASSVEMGLAGATDTQYF.

This chain uses TRBV6-5 with TRBJ1-1; no firm D call. This CDR3 has 15 amino acids. Germline CDR1 and CDR2: MNHEY and SVGAGI. V gave up 1 base and J gave up 4 bases, with 13 bases separating them. The CDR3 here is CASSYYPKVGTEAFF. The CDR3 nucleotides read TGTGCCAGCAGTTACTATCCCAAAGTGGGCACTGAAGCTTTCTTT.

The chain combines TRBV7-8 with TRBJ2-3, with D possibly matching TRBD2 (6 bases). V was shortened by 1 base and J by 6 bases, with 11 bases between the two germline ends. This CDR3 has 14 amino acids. CDR1 and CDR2 from the germline V gene are SGHVS and FQNEAQ. The CDR3 reads CASSLGLATDTQYF. The CDR3, as DNA: TGTGCCAGCAGCTTAGGGCTAGCGACGGATACGCAGTATTTT.

In regard to this clone: Other nucleotide sequences in the sample specify the same CDR3. This chain connects TRBV14 to TRBJ1-2, with 7 positions matching TRBD1. The CDR3 covers 14 residues. CDR1 is SGHDN, CDR2 FVKESK, per germline. The ends lost 4 bases at V and 4 bases at J; junction bases unmatched: 6. The CDR3 sequence: CASSPQQGTYGYTF. CDR3 sequence (DNA): TGTGCCAGCAGCCCCCAACAGGGGACCTATGGCTACACCTTC.

The chain has TRBV7-3 and TRBJ2-1; 12 bases map to TRBD2. From germline, CDR1 is SGHTA and CDR2 FQGTGA. V was pared by 6 bases and J by 7 bases, with 7 bases of the junction left unmatched. This CDR3 region has 15 residues. The CDR3 here is CASSTLAGGPNEQFF. The CDR3 nucleotides are TGTGCCAGCAGTACCCTAGCGGGAGGGCCAAATGAGCAGTTCTTC.

V and J are TRBV10-3 and TRBJ2-1; 10 bases are shared with TRBD2. This CDR3 has 15 amino acids. Losses at the gene ends were 6 bases for V and 9 bases for J; bases not matched to a gene: 11. The germline gives CDR1 ENHRY, CDR2 SYGVKD. The CDR3 here is CAISLTSGNDGEQFF. CDR3 in DNA: TGTGCCATCAGCCTAACTAGCGGGAACGACGGTGAGCAGTTCTTC.

The chain joins TRBV28 to TRBJ2-5; 7 positions match TRBD1. Trimming took 4 bases from V and 6 from J; bases not matched to a gene: 8. This CDR3 is built from 14 residues. Germline-derived CDR1 and CDR2 are MDHEN and SYDVKM. CDR3 region: CASSYLTGMKTQYF. The CDR3, as DNA: TGTGCCAGCAGTTACTTGACAGGGATGAAGACCCAGTACTTC. The full variable domain, with the rest looked up from reference TRBV28 and TRBJ2-5, is DVKVTQSSRYLVKRTGEKVFLECVQDMDHENMFWYRQDPGLGLRLIYFSYDVKMKEKGDIPEGYSVSREKKERFSLILESASTNQTSMYLCASSYLTGMKTQYFGPGTRLLVL.

The chain uses TRBV28 and TRBJ1-1; 10 nucleotides agree with TRBD1. Trimming cost V 7 bases and J 9 bases; bases outside gene matches: 14. CDR1 is MDHEN, CDR2 SYDVKM, per germline. The CDR3 has 15 amino acids. CDR3 DNA sequence: TGTGCCAGCAATTCCCCGGGACAGGGGAAGATAAAAGCTTTCTTT. Amino acid sequence: CASNSPGQGKIKAFF.

A few counts support this clone. The genes are TRBV14 and TRBJ2-2, with D perhaps matching TRBD2 (6 bases). There are 14 residues in the CDR3. Germline V CDR1 and CDR2: SGHDN, FVKESK. The V end lost 6 bases, the J end lost 2 bases, and 10 bases lay between the germline ends. This chain's CDR3 is CASRPDYNTGELFF. DNA of the CDR3: TGTGCCAGCAGGCCGGACTATAACACCGGGGAGCTGTTTTTT.

The chain recombines TRBV6-1 with TRBJ2-6, with D unresolved. There are 15 residues in the CDR3. CDR1 MNHNS and CDR2 SASEGT come from the germline V gene. With 6 bases removed from V and 1 base from J, the gap between germline ends came to 10 bases. The CDR3, as DNA: TGTGCCAGCAGAGTATACACATCTGGGGCCAACGTCCTGACTTTC. This translates into CASRVYTSGANVLTF.

The rearrangement uses TRBV29-1 and TRBJ1-4; possibly TRBD1 for D (5 bases). CDR1 is SQVTM, CDR2 ANQGSEA, per germline. The CDR3 length is 15 residues. V lost 0 bases, J lost 0 bases, and 8 bases lay in between. CDR3 bases: TGCAGCGTTGAAGATGGGGGGTCAACTAATGAAAAACTGTTTTTT. Protein sequence: CSVEDGGSTNEKLFF.

This clone came up a few times. The CDR3 loop is CASSSGQGHNQPQHF. CDR3 coding DNA: TGTGCCAGCAGCTCCGGACAGGGCCACAATCAGCCCCAGCATTTT. This chain links TRBV11-2 with TRBJ1-5; the match to TRBD1 covers 8 bases. This CDR3 region has 15 residues. CDR1 and CDR2 (germline): SGHAT, FQNNGV. Germline trimming cut 4 bases from V and 3 bases from J; bases unmatched to any gene: 5.

The V gene is TRBV19, the J gene TRBJ2-6; TRBD1 might be the D (5 bases). CDR3 length: 15 amino acids. V was pared by 4 bases and J by 4 bases, with 11 bases between. The germline V gene has CDR1 LNHDA and CDR2 SQIVND (reference sequence). DNA of the CDR3: TGTGCCAGTAGTAATGCAGGGTACGGGGCCAACGTCCTGACTTTC. Its protein product is CASSNAGYGANVLTF. The full variable domain, its missing parts supplied by reference TRBV19 and TRBJ2-6, is DGGITQSPKYLFRKEGQNVTLSCEQNLNHDAMYWYRQDPGQGLRLIYYSQIVNDFQKGDIAEGYSVSREKKESFPLTVTSAQKNPTAFYLCASSNAGYGANVLTFGAGSRLTVL.

This chain links TRBV18 with TRBJ1-1; the match to TRBD1 covers 8 bases. The CDR3 sequence is 15 residues long. Germline trimming cut 5 bases from V and 3 bases from J; bases unmatched to any gene: 8. CDR1 is KGHSH, CDR2 LQKENI, per germline. In nucleotides, the CDR3 is TGTGCCAGCTCAGGTGCAGGGGGCAAGGACACTGAAGCTTTCTTT. Amino acids: CASSGAGGKDTEAFF.

CDR3 nucleotides: TGTGCCAGCAGCGACACCGGGACTAGCGGGAGATACGAGCAGTACTTC. It translates to CASSDTGTSGRYEQYF. The J gene is TRBJ2-7, the V gene TRBV25-1; 14 bases are a match to TRBD2. V was clipped by 6 bases and J by 4 bases; unmatched bases: 8. The CDR3 runs 16 residues. The germline CDR1 and CDR2 sequences are MGHDK and SYGVNS.

The chain has TRBV5-1 and TRBJ2-3; tentatively, D is TRBD1 (6 bases). Trimming took 4 bases from V and 6 from J, leaving 18 bases between them. The germline V gene has CDR1 SGHRS and CDR2 YFSETQ. The CDR3 is 15 residues long. CDR3 nucleotide sequence: TGCGCCAGCAGCGTCAGTGGGACATTCGCGGATACGCAGTATTTT. Translating gives CASSVSGTFADTQYF.